The present TCR beta chain was sequenced within a study of cytomegalovirus exposure and HLA in healthy donors. The data were produced by immunoSEQ multiplex PCR, yet TCRdb's version contains in-frame clones alone and is incomplete. The top ten clones hold 2.8% of a sample with roughly 200,000 clones, about four fifths of them seen once. V gave up 3 bases and J gave up 7 bases; unmatched junction bases: 6. The germline gives CDR1 SGDLS, CDR2 YYNGEE. This CDR3 is built from 14 residues. The receptor was isolated from a woman younger than 30 in good health and CMV-seropositive. J is TRBJ2-1 and V is TRBV9; TRBD2 agrees at 8 bases. The sample taken for sequencing was PBMCs. CDR3 amino acids: CASSGGTSGNEQFF. The DNA for the CDR3 is TGTGCCAGCAGCGGAGGGACTAGTGGGAATGAGCAGTTCTTC.